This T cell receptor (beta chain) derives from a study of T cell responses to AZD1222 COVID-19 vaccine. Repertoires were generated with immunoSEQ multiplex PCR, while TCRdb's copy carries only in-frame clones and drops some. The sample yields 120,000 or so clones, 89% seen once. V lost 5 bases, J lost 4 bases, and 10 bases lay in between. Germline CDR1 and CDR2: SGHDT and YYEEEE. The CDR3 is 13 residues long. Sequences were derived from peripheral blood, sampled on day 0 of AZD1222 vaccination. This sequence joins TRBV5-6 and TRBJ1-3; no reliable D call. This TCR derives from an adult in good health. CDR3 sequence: CASRWGNGNTIYF. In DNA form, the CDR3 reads TGTGCCAGCAGATGGGGTAACGGAAACACCATATATTTT.